The entry that follows covers one T cell receptor (beta chain) sequence. As yet, its antigen is unknown. This record belongs to a study of Ad26.COV2.S vaccination and SARS-CoV-2 variants. General study findings and limits: Breadth of non-spike TCRs did not differ between vaccinees and placebo recipients.

CDR1 is MGHRA, CDR2 YSYEKL, per germline. V dropped 3 bases and J dropped 0 bases, with 12 bases sitting between them. This CDR3 region has 16 residues. Assay used: immunoSEQ multiplex PCR; TCRdb lists only in-frame clones, some missing. The top ten hold 2.1% of the sample, which has about 320,000 clones, around four fifths seen once. Treatment given: 19 received Ad26.COV2.S at low or high dose, single or two shots; about 5 received placebo; per-sample allocation not given. Material that was analyzed had been drawn on day 63 after the first vaccine or placebo injection. Expressing Wuhan-strain SARS-CoV-2 spike, an Ad26 vector served as the vaccine.

The clonotype was recovered from a person aged 18-60 years who received the Ad26.COV2.S COVID-19 vaccine or a placebo. This chain connects TRBV4-1 to TRBJ2-1; no reliable D call. The source material was peripheral blood, sampled in a trial of Ad26.COV2.S vaccine versus placebo. CDR3 protein: CASSHLRTDSYNEQFF. For the CDR3, the DNA is TGCGCCAGCAGCCACCTGAGGACGGACTCCTACAATGAGCAGTTCTTC.